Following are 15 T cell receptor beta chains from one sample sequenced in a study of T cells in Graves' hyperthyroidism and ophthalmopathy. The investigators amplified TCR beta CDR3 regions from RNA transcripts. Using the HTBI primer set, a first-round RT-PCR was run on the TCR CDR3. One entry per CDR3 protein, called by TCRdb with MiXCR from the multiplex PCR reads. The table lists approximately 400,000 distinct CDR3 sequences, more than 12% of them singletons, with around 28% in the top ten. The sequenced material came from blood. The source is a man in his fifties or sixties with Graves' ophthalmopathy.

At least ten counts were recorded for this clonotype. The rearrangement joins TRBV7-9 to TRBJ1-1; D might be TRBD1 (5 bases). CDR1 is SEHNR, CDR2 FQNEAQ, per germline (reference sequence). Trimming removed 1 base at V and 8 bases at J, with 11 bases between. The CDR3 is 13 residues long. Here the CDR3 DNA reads TGTGCCAGCAGCTTAGATACTAACAGGGAAGCTTTCTTT. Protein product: CASSLDTNREAFF.

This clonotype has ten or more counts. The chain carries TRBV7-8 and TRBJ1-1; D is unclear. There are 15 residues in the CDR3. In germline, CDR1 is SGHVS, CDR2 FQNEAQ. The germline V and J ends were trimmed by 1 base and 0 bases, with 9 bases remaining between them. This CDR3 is CASSLGAAMNTEAFF. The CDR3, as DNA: TGTGCCAGCAGCTTAGGAGCAGCTATGAACACTGAAGCTTTCTTT.

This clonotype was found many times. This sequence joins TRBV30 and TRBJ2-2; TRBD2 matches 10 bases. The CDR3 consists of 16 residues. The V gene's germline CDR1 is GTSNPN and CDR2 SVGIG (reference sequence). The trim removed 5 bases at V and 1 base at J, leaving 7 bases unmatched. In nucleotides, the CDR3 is TGTGCCTGGGGAACAGCGGGAGGGTTGAACACCGGGGAGCTGTTTTTT. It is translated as CAWGTAGGLNTGELFF.

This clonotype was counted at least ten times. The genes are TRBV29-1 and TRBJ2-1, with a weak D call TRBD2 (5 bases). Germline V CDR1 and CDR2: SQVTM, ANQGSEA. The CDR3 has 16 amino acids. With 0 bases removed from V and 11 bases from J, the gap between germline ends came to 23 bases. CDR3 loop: CSVEDPAKRIDLKQFF. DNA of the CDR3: TGCAGCGTTGAAGATCCGGCGAAGCGGATAGATCTCAAGCAGTTCTTC.

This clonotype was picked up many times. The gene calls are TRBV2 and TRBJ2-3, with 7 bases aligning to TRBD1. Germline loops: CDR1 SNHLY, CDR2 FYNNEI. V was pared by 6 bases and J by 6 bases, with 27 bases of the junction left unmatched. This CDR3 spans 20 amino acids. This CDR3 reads CASRGSRQGYLTGTLDTQYF. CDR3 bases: TGTGCCAGCAGGGGCTCGAGACAGGGCTACCTGACGGGTACTCTGGATACGCAGTATTTT.

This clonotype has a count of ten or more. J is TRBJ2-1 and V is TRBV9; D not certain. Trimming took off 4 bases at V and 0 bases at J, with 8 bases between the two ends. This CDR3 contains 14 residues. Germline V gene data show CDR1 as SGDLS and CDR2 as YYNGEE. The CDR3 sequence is CASSLLSSYNEQFF. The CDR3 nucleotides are TGTGCCAGCAGCCTTCTAAGCTCCTACAATGAGCAGTTCTTC.

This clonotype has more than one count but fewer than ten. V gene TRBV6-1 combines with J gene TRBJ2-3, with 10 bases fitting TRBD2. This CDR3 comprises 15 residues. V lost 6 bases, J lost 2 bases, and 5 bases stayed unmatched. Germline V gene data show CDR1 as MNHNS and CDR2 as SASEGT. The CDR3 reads CASSKAGGPTDTQYF. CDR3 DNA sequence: TGTGCCAGCAGCAAAGCGGGAGGGCCCACAGATACGCAGTATTTT.

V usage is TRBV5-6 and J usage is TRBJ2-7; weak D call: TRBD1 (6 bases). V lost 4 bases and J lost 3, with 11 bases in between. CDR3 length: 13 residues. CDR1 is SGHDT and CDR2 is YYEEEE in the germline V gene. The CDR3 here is CASSATGIYEQYF. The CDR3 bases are TGTGCCAGCAGCGCGACAGGCATCTACGAGCAGTACTTC.

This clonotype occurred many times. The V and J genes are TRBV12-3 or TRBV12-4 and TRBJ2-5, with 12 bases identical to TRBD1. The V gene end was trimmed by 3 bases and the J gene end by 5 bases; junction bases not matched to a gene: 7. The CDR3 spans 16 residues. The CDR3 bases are TGTGCCAGCAGTTTTAATTTGGGACAGGGGGCGGAGACCCAGTACTTC. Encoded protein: CASSFNLGQGAETQYF.

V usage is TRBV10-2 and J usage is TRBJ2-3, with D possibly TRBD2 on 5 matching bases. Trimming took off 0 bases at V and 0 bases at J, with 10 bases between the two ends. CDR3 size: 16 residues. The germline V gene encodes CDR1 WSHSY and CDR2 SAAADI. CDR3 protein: CASSESGGLSTDTQYF. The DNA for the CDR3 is TGCGCCAGCAGTGAGTCTGGCGGGTTGAGCACAGATACGCAGTATTTT.

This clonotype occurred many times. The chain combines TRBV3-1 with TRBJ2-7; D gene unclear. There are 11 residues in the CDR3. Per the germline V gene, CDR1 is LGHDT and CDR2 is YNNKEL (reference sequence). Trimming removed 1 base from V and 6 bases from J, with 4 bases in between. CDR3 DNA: TGTGCCAGCAGCCAAGGAACCGAGCAGTACTTC. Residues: CASSQGTEQYF.

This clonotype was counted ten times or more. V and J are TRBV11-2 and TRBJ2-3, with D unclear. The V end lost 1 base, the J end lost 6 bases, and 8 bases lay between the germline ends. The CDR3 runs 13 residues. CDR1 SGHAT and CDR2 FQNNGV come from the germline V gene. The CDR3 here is CASSLALSDTQYF. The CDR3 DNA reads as TGTGCCAGCAGCTTAGCTCTATCGGATACGCAGTATTTT.

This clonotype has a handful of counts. The CDR3: CASSSRGGVPSDTQYF. For the CDR3, the DNA is TGTGCCAGCAGCTCAAGGGGGGGAGTTCCCTCAGATACGCAGTATTTT. The V and J genes are TRBV7-9 and TRBJ2-3; D perhaps matches TRBD2 (7 bases). This CDR3 spans 16 amino acids. V was pared by 4 bases and J by 4 bases, with 18 bases between. CDR1 and CDR2 (germline): SEHNR, FQNEAQ (reference sequence).

This CDR3 reads CASSVDRVNQPQHF. The CDR3 nucleotides are TGTGCCAGCAGTGTGGACAGGGTAAATCAGCCCCAGCATTTT. The chain links TRBV7-3 to TRBJ1-5; 8 bases agree with TRBD1. CDR1 is SGHTA, CDR2 FQGTGA, per germline. The CDR3 length is 14 residues. Trimming cost V 6 bases and J 4 bases; bases outside gene matches: 5.

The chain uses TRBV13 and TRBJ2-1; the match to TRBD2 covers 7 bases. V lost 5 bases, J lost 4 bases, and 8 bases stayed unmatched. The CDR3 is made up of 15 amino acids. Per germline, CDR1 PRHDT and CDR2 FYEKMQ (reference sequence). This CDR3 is CASSGRLAAYNEQFF. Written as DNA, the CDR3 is TGTGCCAGCAGCGGGAGACTAGCAGCTTACAATGAGCAGTTCTTC. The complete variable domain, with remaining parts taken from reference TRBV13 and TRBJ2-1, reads AAGVIQSPRHLIKEKRETATLKCYPIPRHDTVYWYQQGPGQDPQFLISFYEKMQSDKGSIPDRFSAQQFSDYHSELNMSSLELGDSALYFCASSGRLAAYNEQFFGPGTRLTVL.